Listed here are 20 T cell receptor beta chains from one sample, sequenced in a study of CD8 T cells in Susac syndrome. Random-hexamer reverse transcription was applied to about 0.5 to 1 ug RNA. TCRdb recomputed calls from the immunoSEQ multiplex PCR reads with MiXCR, one row per CDR3 protein. The sample shows roughly 300,000 distinct CDR3 sequences, 70% to 90% of them seen only once. Sample: CD8+ T cells from PBMCs. The receptors come from a human donor with multiple sclerosis.

This rearrangement joins TRBV10-3 to TRBJ2-1, with 11 positions matching TRBD1. The CDR3 has 13 residues. The junction had 2 bases not matched to a gene; V was cut back by 10 bases and J by 3 bases. Germline loops: CDR1 ENHRY, CDR2 SYGVKD. The CDR3 is CASGTGGYNEQFF. In nucleotides, the CDR3 is TGTGCCAGCGGGACAGGGGGCTACAATGAGCAGTTCTTC.

The CDR3 sequence: CSARDHGGPSSYEQYF. The CDR3 nucleotides are TGCAGTGCTAGAGATCATGGAGGCCCGAGCTCCTACGAGCAGTACTTC. This chain joins TRBV20-1 and TRBJ2-7; D possibly corresponds to TRBD2 (5 bases). Germline assignment: CDR1 DFQATT and CDR2 SNEGSKA (reference sequence). The germline V and J ends were trimmed by 0 bases and 0 bases, with 15 bases remaining between them. The CDR3 has 16 amino acids.

The chain couples TRBV19 to TRBJ1-1, with D unclear. The CDR3 runs to 12 residues. V was pared by 8 bases and J by 3 bases, with 10 bases between. The V gene's germline CDR1 is LNHDA and CDR2 SQIVND (reference sequence). CDR3 region: CASSFGYTEAFF. As DNA, the CDR3 is TGTGCCAGTTCGTTCGGGTACACTGAAGCTTTCTTT.

The V and J genes are TRBV14 and TRBJ2-7; unclear D gene. The germline CDR1 and CDR2 sequences are SGHDN and FVKESK. V lost 1 base and J 7 bases, leaving 8 bases between the germline ends. CDR3 size: 12 residues. The CDR3 loop reads CASSQASLEQYF. In DNA, the CDR3 is TGTGCCAGCAGCCAAGCCTCCCTGGAGCAGTACTTC.

The gene calls are TRBV6-5 and TRBJ2-7, with 14 bases matching TRBD2. CDR3 size: 18 residues. The trim removed 0 bases at V and 7 bases at J, leaving 11 bases unmatched. Per germline, CDR1 MNHEY and CDR2 SVGAGI. The CDR3 bases are TGTGCCAGCAGTTACTCTGTCCGGGGACTAGCGGGAGTAAAGGAGCAGTACTTC. This translates into CASSYSVRGLAGVKEQYF.

The chain couples TRBV28 to TRBJ2-7, with TRBD1 identical over 9 bases. V trimming: 5 bases; J trimming: 1 base; junction bases outside the gene matches: 6. The CDR3 is made up of 15 amino acids. Germline CDR1 is MDHEN and CDR2 is SYDVKM. Here the CDR3 reads CASSPGTGMSYEQYF. Here the CDR3 DNA reads TGTGCCAGCAGTCCCGGGACAGGGATGTCCTACGAGCAGTACTTC.

J is TRBJ2-2 and V is TRBV28, with D tentatively TRBD2 (6 bases). V was shortened by 2 bases and J by 0 bases, with 19 bases between the two germline ends. This CDR3 comprises 19 residues. From germline, CDR1 is MDHEN and CDR2 SYDVKM. The CDR3 loop reads CASSLMLSGDWANTGELFF. The CDR3 DNA sequence: TGTGCCAGCAGTTTAATGCTTAGTGGGGACTGGGCGAACACCGGGGAGCTGTTTTTT.

J is TRBJ2-1 and V is TRBV27; TRBD2 matches at 7 bases. V lost 6 bases and J lost 8; bases outside the gene matches: 7. CDR3 length: 13 amino acids. Germline V gene sequence: CDR1 MNHEY, CDR2 SMNVEV (reference sequence). Here the CDR3 reads CASSLTSPHEQFF. CDR3 DNA: TGTGCCAGCAGCTTGACTAGCCCCCATGAGCAGTTCTTC.

This clonotype was detected once. The chain uses TRBV27 and TRBJ1-2; D unclear. Per germline, CDR1 MNHEY and CDR2 SMNVEV (reference sequence). Trimming stripped 2 bases from V and 1 base from J, with 11 bases between. The CDR3 consists of 15 residues. CDR3 sequence: CASSLKGRLNYGYTF. CDR3 DNA: TGTGCCAGCAGTTTAAAAGGCAGGCTTAACTATGGCTACACCTTC.

V and J are TRBV29-1 and TRBJ2-2, with 8 bases that match TRBD2. This CDR3 contains 12 residues. Germline trimming cut 6 bases from V and 6 bases from J; bases unmatched to any gene: 3. CDR1 and CDR2 (germline): SQVTM, ANQGSEA. This chain's CDR3 is CSVPGGAGELFF. The CDR3 region has the DNA TGCAGCGTCCCGGGGGGGGCCGGGGAGCTGTTTTTT.

The chain recombines TRBV4-1 with TRBJ2-1; TRBD2 aligns across 8 bases. Germline values: CDR1 MGHRA, CDR2 YSYEKL. J gave up 10 bases and V 0 bases, and 17 bases lay outside the gene matches. CDR3 size: 18 residues. The CDR3 loop is CASSQEQVLAVGIEEQFF. Written as DNA, the CDR3 is TGCGCCAGCAGCCAAGAACAAGTACTAGCGGTGGGAATTGAGGAGCAGTTCTTC.

This sequence joins TRBV13 and TRBJ2-4, with 8 nucleotides matching TRBD2. V was pared by 0 bases and J by 5 bases, with 6 bases of the junction left unmatched. Per germline, CDR1 PRHDT and CDR2 FYEKMQ (reference sequence). The CDR3 is made up of 16 amino acids. DNA for the CDR3: TGTGCCAGCAGCTTAGGGGAAGCGGGAGCTCAAAACATTCAGTACTTC. Protein sequence: CASSLGEAGAQNIQYF.

V gene TRBV19 combines with J gene TRBJ1-5, with a possible D match to TRBD1 (6 bases). V was clipped by 5 bases and J by 7 bases, with 18 bases between them. Germline values: CDR1 LNHDA, CDR2 SQIVND (reference sequence). The CDR3 runs to 15 residues. The CDR3 DNA follows: TGTGCCAGTAGTGGCCTCAGGGGTTCGTGGCAGCCCCAGCATTTT. Its protein product is CASSGLRGSWQPQHF.

A few counts support this clonotype. The CDR3 nucleotides read TGTGCCAGCCCAGCTACTTCGAGGAGTACCGGGGAGCTGTTTTTT. It encodes CASPATSRSTGELFF. V and J are TRBV6-1 and TRBJ2-2; D not certain. V lost 8 bases and J 5 bases, leaving 18 bases between the germline ends. This CDR3 region has 15 residues. Germline V gives CDR1 MNHNS, CDR2 SASEGT.

The chain uses TRBV27 and TRBJ1-1; D possibly corresponds to TRBD1 (5 bases). V gave up 10 bases and J gave up 1 base, with 10 bases separating them. Germline V lookup: CDR1 MNHEY, CDR2 SMNVEV (reference sequence). This CDR3 comprises 12 residues. Here the CDR3 DNA reads TGTGCCACCAGGGAAGGGAACACTGAAGCTTTCTTT. Protein product: CATREGNTEAFF.

The chain carries TRBV27 and TRBJ1-5; TRBD1 matches 7 bases. The CDR3 is 17 amino acids. The V gene's germline CDR1 is MNHEY and CDR2 SMNVEV (reference sequence). Trimming at V came to 2 bases and at J to 5 bases, leaving 12 bases not matched to a gene. The CDR3 reads CASSLRGGGGTYQPQHF. DNA of the CDR3: TGTGCCAGCAGTTTAAGAGGGGGAGGGGGCACCTATCAGCCCCAGCATTTT.

The chain employs TRBV5-5 and TRBJ1-5; 9 bases line up with TRBD1. The CDR3 runs 14 residues. Germline loops: CDR1 SGHKS, CDR2 YYEKEE (reference sequence). The junction had 6 bases not matched to a gene; V was cut back by 4 bases and J by 7 bases. CDR3: CASSAGTGRQPQHF. CDR3 nucleotide sequence: TGTGCCAGCAGCGCAGGGACAGGGAGGCAGCCCCAGCATTTT.

CDR3 residues: CASSLGPRSGVGNTGELFF. The CDR3 DNA sequence: TGTGCCAGCAGTTTAGGCCCCCGGTCAGGGGTGGGTAACACCGGGGAGCTGTTTTTT. V is TRBV27 and J is TRBJ2-2, with D maybe TRBD1 (6 bases). The CDR3 loop spans 19 amino acids. Germline CDR1 reads MNHEY; CDR2 reads SMNVEV (reference sequence). Trimming removed 2 bases from V and 2 bases from J, with 21 bases in between.

This chain joins TRBV14 and TRBJ1-1; 7 bases line up with TRBD1. V dropped 4 bases and J dropped 4; count of bases not matched to a gene: 9. CDR1 and CDR2 from the germline V gene are SGHDN and FVKESK. The CDR3 loop spans 15 amino acids. The CDR3 is CASSLRRGLGTEAFF. The CDR3 DNA reads TGTGCCAGCAGCCTCCGAAGGGGGCTCGGCACTGAAGCTTTCTTT. Together with reference TRBV14 and TRBJ1-1, the CDR3 gives the full variable domain: EAGVTQFPSHSVIEKGQTVTLRCDPISGHDNLYWYRRVMGKEIKFLLHFVKESKQDESGMPNNRFLAERTGGTYSTLKVQPAELEDSGVYFCASSLRRGLGTEAFFGQGTRLTVV.

V is TRBV27 and J is TRBJ1-1; no clear D gene. The CDR3 consists of 14 residues. Germline CDR1 and CDR2: MNHEY and SMNVEV (reference sequence). The ends were cut back, 7 bases at V and 3 bases at J, with 15 bases in the middle. The CDR3 region has the DNA TGTGCCAGCAACGATTTGGGAGGTGACACTGAAGCTTTCTTT. Its protein product is CASNDLGGDTEAFF.